The source of this T cell receptor beta chain is a study of cytotoxic CD8 clonotypes in ibrutinib-treated CLL. Study in general: After a median roughly twelve months on treatment (6 to 36), response samples were drawn. Study-wide findings and caveats: Rare overall, public clonotypes shrank or held steady under therapy. At ibrutinib response, clonality increased, and at progression it declined back toward baseline.

Trimming cost V 5 bases and J 5 bases, with 12 bases left between them. From germline, CDR1 is SQVTM and CDR2 ANQGSEA. This CDR3 spans 12 amino acids. Here immunoSEQ multiplex PCR was the method, and the copy in TCRdb shows in-frame clones only, minus some. The sample consists of 200,000 to 250,000 clones, about 75% of them appearing once. The table lists this clone with a count of one. As yet, its antigen is unknown. Sequencing was performed on PBMCs, taken after 12 months of ibrutinib treatment. This receptor was taken from a human donor with chronic lymphocytic leukemia. This chain uses TRBV29-1 with TRBJ1-1, with D uncertain. The chain's CDR3 is CSVSRYGTEAFF. CDR3 sequence (DNA): TGCAGCGTTTCGCGCTATGGGACTGAAGCTTTCTTT.